This T cell receptor beta chain was retrieved from a study of T cell responses to AZD1222 COVID-19 vaccine. Overall study findings and caveats: Baseline serostatus was positive in only six AZD1222 recipients. White British donors predominated, females outnumbered males, and clonal diversity was possibly underestimated. Epitopes outside B.1.351 and B.1.1.7 mutated regions reportedly drew nearly half of spike TCRs. No repertoire was sampled before or during the peak T cell response, only after it.

With V trimmed by 1 base and J by 5 bases, 6 bases remained unmatched. Germline CDR1 reads SGHVS; CDR2 reads FNYEAQ. The CDR3 contains 15 residues. Sequencing was performed with immunoSEQ multiplex PCR; in TCRdb, only in-frame clones are kept and a portion is missing. The sample gives 15,000 or so clones, 80% of which show up once; 12% to 15% is in the top ten. Comment on this clone: Its cognate antigen is unknown.

The sample here was peripheral blood, taken 28 days after the second AZD1222 dose. The chain employs TRBV7-6 and TRBJ2-7, with 9 nucleotides matching TRBD2. This TCR came from an adult who received the AZD1222 COVID-19 vaccine. In nucleotides, the CDR3 is TGTGCCAGCAGCTTAGTGGGCGGGGGGGCTAACGAGCAGTACTTC. Its translation is CASSLVGGGANEQYF.